These 9 T cell receptor beta chains came from one sample sequenced in a study of T cell changes during pregnancy in multiple sclerosis. Only in-frame clones appear in the TCRdb table, and some are missing; sequencing was by immunoSEQ multiplex PCR. The data hold roughly 86,000 clones, with 85% to 95% observed a single time. Sequenced material: peripheral blood, taken in the first trimester of pregnancy. The origin of the receptors is a female donor with multiple sclerosis, enrolled in a pregnancy study.

This clone was observed a few times. The chain has TRBV6-1 and TRBJ1-5, with 12 bases lining up with TRBD1. The V gene end was trimmed by 7 bases and the J gene end by 7 bases; junction bases not matched to a gene: 8. Germline V lookup: CDR1 MNHNS, CDR2 SASEGT. The CDR3 totals 15 residues. The CDR3 is CASIRDRGLTQPQHF. The CDR3 coding sequence is TGTGCCAGCATTCGGGACAGGGGGCTTACGCAGCCCCAGCATTTT.

The table lists this clone with a count of one. This chain connects TRBV4-2 to TRBJ2-5, with 13 bases identical to TRBD2. V gave up 2 bases and J gave up 5 bases; unmatched junction bases: 8. The germline CDR1 and CDR2 sequences are LGHNA and YNFKEQ. The CDR3 runs 17 residues. Here the CDR3 DNA reads TGTGCCAGCAGCCAACCAACTAGCGGGAGGGTTCGGGAGACCCAGTACTTC. Amino acid sequence: CASSQPTSGRVRETQYF.

This clone was seen a single time. DNA for the CDR3: TGTGCCAGCAGCTCCTTGACAGGCCAAAATGAGCAGTTCTTC. This codes for CASSSLTGQNEQFF. The J gene is TRBJ2-1, the V gene TRBV11-2, with a tentative D call TRBD1 (6 bases). Germline V CDR1 and CDR2: SGHAT, FQNNGV. Trimming shortened V by 4 bases and J by 7 bases, and 14 bases separated the two germline ends. This CDR3 contains 14 residues.

This clone appeared once. This sequence joins TRBV6-6 and TRBJ2-1, with 10 bases fitting TRBD2. CDR1 and CDR2 (germline): MNHNY, SVGAGI (reference sequence). The CDR3 runs 14 residues. Trimming removed 7 bases from V and 6 bases from J; junction bases left unmatched: 6. CDR3 nucleotides: TGTGCCAGCACCTCTAGCGGGAGTACCAATGAGCAGTTCTTC. Translating gives CASTSSGSTNEQFF.

The rearrangement links TRBV15 to TRBJ1-4, with unresolved D. CDR3 length: 16 residues. V was shortened by 3 bases and J by 0 bases, with 11 bases between the two germline ends. Per the germline V gene, CDR1 is LNHNV and CDR2 is YYDKDF (reference sequence). The chain's CDR3 is CATSRPRGSTNEKLFF. The CDR3 DNA reads TGTGCCACCAGCAGGCCCCGGGGTTCAACTAATGAAAAACTGTTTTTT.

A single count supports this clone. The V and J genes are TRBV6-1 and TRBJ1-3; 7 nucleotides line up with TRBD1. The CDR3 length is 15 residues. Unmatched junction bases numbered 5, after V lost 4 bases and J lost 2 bases. Germline lookup yields CDR1 MNHNS and CDR2 SASEGT. The CDR3, as DNA: TGTGCCAGCAGTGGCTCACAGGGGACTGGAAACACCATATATTTT. Translation: CASSGSQGTGNTIYF.

The chain combines TRBV7-2 with TRBJ2-7; D possibly corresponds to TRBD2 (6 bases). Germline CDR1 and CDR2: SGHTA and FQGNSA. This CDR3 has 14 amino acids. Between the trimmed V and J ends, which lost 3 bases and 2 bases, there was a span of 11 bases. CDR3 DNA sequence: TGTGCCAGCAGCTTGATAGCGGATACCTACGAGCAGTACTTC. Its protein product is CASSLIADTYEQYF.

The chain links TRBV7-8 to TRBJ2-7; 7 bases match TRBD2. V trimming: 1 base; J trimming: 4 bases; junction bases outside the gene matches: 7. Germline CDR1 is SGHVS and CDR2 is FQNEAQ. The CDR3 extends over 15 amino acids. The CDR3 reads CASSLGLADNYEQYF. The CDR3, as DNA: TGTGCCAGCAGCTTAGGTCTAGCGGATAATTACGAGCAGTACTTC.

With respect to this clone: The same CDR3 is also encoded by other DNA sequences in this sample. This chain connects TRBV25-1 to TRBJ2-5, with D possibly matching TRBD1 (7 bases). The V gene lost 4 bases and the J gene lost 4 bases, with 16 bases spanning the gap. The CDR3 is 15 amino acids. The germline gives CDR1 MGHDK, CDR2 SYGVNS. CDR3 coding DNA: TGTGCCAGCAGTGCAACCAGGGGGGCAGGAGAGACCCAGTACTTC. Residues: CASSATRGAGETQYF. Filled out from reference TRBV25-1 and TRBJ2-5, the complete variable domain reads EADIYQTPRYLVIGTGKKITLECSQTMGHDKMYWYQQDPGMELHLIHYSYGVNSTEKGDLSSESTVSRIRTEHFPLTLESARPSHTSQYLCASSATRGAGETQYFGPGTRLLVL.